This T cell receptor beta chain was captured in a study of T-cell reconstitution after alpha-beta-depleted transplantation in children. Trimming took 0 bases from V and 1 from J; bases not matched to a gene: 5. The CDR3 contains 16 residues. The germline gives CDR1 SGHRS, CDR2 YFSETQ. A library of TCRbeta sequences, prepared with unique molecular identifiers, was generated. TCRdb re-derived calls from the PCR reads in MiXCR, one entry per CDR3 protein. The data contain approximately 400,000 distinct CDR3 sequences, roughly a tenth of them seen just once; the ten biggest clones take up 4.5% to 6%. The sequence was obtained from a human donor who donated a stem cell graft to a child with acute myeloid leukemia. Material: PBMCs from the stem cell graft donor, obtained from the stem cell graft. This rearrangement joins TRBV5-1 to TRBJ2-5; 8 positions match TRBD2. The CDR3 here is CASSLVGGGRQETQYF. The CDR3 region has the DNA TGCGCCAGCAGCTTGGTCGGGGGGGGCCGCCAAGAGACCCAGTACTTC. Combining the CDR3 with reference TRBV5-1 and TRBJ2-5 gives the whole variable domain KAGVTQTPRYLIKTRGQQVTLSCSPISGHRSVSWYQQTPGQGLQFLFEYFSETQRNKGNFPGRFSGRQFSNSRSEMNVSTLELGDSALYLCASSLVGGGRQETQYFGPGTRLLVL.